This record concerns one TCR beta chain sequence. Carrying unique molecular identifiers, the cDNA also gained a universal primer site through template switching. A single record per CDR3 protein comes from TCRdb applying MiXCR to the 5' RACE reads. The sample lists under 1 million distinct CDR3 sequences, 9% to 15% occurring once. This specimen belongs to a study of identical twins. These data were likewise used in another study, on yellow fever vaccine responses in identical twins.

The sequenced sample was PBMCs. The receptor was derived from a woman aged 18-29 years in good health.

The CDR3 here is CASSYGQELNTEAFF. CDR3 nucleotide sequence: TGTGCCAGCAGCTACGGACAGGAGTTGAACACTGAAGCTTTCTTT. This sequence joins TRBV2 and TRBJ1-1; 7 bases line up with TRBD1. Germline assignment: CDR1 SNHLY and CDR2 FYNNEI. V was pared by 6 bases and J by 0 bases, with 7 bases of the junction left unmatched. The CDR3 loop spans 15 amino acids.